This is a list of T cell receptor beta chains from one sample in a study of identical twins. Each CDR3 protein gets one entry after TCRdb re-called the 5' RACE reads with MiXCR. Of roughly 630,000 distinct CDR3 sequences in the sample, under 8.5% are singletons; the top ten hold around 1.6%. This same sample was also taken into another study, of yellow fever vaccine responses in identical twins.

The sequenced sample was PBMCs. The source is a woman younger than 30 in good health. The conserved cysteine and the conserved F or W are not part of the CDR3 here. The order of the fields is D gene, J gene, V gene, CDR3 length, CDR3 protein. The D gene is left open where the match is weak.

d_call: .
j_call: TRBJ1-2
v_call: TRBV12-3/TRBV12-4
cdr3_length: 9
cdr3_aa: ASKKAKGYT

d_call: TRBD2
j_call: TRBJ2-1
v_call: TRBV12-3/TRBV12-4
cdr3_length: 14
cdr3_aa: ASSPRTSGYHNEQF

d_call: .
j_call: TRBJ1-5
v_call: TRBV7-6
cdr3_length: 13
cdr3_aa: ASSLAGGANQPQH

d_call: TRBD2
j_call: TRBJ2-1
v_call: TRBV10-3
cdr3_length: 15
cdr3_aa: AISDPAAGGPRNEQF

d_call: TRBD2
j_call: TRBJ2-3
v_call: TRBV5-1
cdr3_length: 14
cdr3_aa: ASSLEDSGGTDTQY

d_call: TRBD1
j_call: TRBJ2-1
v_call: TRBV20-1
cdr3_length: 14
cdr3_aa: SARDPDRVSYNEQF

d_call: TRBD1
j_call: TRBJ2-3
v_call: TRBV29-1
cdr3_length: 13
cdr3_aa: SAGGGQGIGDTQY

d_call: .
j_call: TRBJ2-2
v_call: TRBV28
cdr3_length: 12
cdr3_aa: ASSFGGLGGELF

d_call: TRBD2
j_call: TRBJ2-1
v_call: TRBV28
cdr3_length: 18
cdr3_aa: ASPPSGTSGGVIRDNEQF

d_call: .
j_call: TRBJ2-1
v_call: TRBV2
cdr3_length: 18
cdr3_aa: ASSDIPGGDSQLDYNEQF

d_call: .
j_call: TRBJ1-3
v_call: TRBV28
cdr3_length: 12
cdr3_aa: ASSSGGSGNTIY

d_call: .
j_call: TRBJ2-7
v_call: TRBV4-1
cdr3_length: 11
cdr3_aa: ASSTGVGVEQY

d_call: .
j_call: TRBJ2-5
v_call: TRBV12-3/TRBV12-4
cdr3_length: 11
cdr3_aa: ASRITMEETQY

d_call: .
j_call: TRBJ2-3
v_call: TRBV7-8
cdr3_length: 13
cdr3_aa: ASSLTGTYPDTQY

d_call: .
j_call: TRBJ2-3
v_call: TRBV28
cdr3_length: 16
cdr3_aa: ASSPSLGLGSVTDTQY

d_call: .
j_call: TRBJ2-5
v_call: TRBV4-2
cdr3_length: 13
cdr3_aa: ASSQGKSSQETQY

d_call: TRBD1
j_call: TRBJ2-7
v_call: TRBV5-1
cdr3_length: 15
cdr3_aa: ASSVTRTGGGLDEQY

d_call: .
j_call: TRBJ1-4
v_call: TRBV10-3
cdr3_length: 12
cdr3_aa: AISVGGFNEKLF

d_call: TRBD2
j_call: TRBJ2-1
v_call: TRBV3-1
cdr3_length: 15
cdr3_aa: ASSRPWSSGRVNEQF

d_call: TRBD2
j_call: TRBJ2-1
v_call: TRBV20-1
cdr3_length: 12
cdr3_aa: SAISSGSIYEQF

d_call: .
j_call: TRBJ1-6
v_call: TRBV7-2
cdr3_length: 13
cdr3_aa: ASSPGRAIGSPLH

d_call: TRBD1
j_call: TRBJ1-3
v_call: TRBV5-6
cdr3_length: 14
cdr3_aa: ASSYRGPRSGNTIY

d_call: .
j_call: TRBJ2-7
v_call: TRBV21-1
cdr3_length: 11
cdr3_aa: ASRRTVLDEQY

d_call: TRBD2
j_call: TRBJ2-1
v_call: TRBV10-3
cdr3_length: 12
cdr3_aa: AISGTNRWNEQF

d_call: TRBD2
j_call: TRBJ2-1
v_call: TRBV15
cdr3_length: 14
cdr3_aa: ATSRDLPSGGSEQF

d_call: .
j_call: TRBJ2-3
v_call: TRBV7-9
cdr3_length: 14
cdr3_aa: ASSLAGDRNTDTQY

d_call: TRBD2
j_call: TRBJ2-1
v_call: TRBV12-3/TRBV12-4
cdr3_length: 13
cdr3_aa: ASRASGGGPYEQF

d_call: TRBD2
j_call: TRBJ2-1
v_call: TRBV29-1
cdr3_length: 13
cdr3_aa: SAEGLADSYNEQF

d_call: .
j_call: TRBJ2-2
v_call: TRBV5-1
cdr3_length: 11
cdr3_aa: ASSLELHGELF

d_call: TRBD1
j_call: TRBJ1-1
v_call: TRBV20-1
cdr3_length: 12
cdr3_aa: SAEPPTGDTEAF

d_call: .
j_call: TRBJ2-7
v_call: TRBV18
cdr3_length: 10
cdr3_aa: ASSPTVSEQY

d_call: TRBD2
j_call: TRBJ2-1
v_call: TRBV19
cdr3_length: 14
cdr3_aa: ASSASGTSAWDEQF

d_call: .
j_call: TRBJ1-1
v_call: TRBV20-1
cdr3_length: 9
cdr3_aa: SAGGTTEAF

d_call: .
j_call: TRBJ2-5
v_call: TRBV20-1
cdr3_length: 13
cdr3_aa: SARPAKRPQETQY

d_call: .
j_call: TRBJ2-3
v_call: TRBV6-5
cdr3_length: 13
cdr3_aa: ASSYAAVGTDTQY